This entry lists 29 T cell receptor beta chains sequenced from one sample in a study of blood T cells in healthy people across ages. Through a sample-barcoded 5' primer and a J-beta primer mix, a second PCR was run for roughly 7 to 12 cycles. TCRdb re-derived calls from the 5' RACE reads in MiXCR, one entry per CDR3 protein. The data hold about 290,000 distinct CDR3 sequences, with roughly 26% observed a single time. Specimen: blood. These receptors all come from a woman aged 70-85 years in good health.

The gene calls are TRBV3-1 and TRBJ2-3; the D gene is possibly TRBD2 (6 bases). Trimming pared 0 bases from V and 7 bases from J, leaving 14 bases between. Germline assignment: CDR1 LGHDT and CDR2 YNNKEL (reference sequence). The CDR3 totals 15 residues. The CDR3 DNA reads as TGTGCCAGCAGCCAAGATGGAGGGTTTGGAAATACGCAGTATTTT. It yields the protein CASSQDGGFGNTQYF.

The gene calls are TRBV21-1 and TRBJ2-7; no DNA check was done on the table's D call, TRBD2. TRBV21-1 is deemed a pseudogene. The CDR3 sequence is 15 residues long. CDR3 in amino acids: CAISPNREGYYEQYF. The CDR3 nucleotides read TGTGCCATCAGCCCAAATCGAGAGGGATACTACGAGCAGTACTTC.

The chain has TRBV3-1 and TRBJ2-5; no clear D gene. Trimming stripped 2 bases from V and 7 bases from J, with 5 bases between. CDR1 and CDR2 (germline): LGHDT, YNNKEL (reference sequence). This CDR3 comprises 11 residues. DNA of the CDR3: TGTGCCAGCAGCCAAAGCCCGACCCAGTACTTC. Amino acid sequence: CASSQSPTQYF.

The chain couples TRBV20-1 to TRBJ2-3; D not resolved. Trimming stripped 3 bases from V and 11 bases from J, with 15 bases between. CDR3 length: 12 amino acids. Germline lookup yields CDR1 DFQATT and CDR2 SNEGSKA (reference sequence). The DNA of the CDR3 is TGCAGTGCTAGTATTTCCTCCTTTGAGCAGTATTTT. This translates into CSASISSFEQYF.

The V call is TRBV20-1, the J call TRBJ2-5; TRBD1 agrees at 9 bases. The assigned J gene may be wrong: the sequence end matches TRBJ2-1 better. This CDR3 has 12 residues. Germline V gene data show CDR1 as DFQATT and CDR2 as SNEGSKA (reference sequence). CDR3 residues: CSAVQGAGEQFF. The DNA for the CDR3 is TGCAGTGCTGTACAGGGGGCAGGTGAGCAGTTCTTC.

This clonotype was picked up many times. The DNA for the CDR3 is TGTGCCAGCAGCTCCTGGGCGGAGATCTCCTATGGCTACACCTTC. Encoded protein: CASSSWAEISYGYTF. This chain joins TRBV7-2 and TRBJ1-2; D not certain. V lost 4 bases, J lost 4 bases, and 16 bases lay in between. Germline V gives CDR1 SGHTA, CDR2 FQGNSA. The length of the CDR3 is 15 residues.

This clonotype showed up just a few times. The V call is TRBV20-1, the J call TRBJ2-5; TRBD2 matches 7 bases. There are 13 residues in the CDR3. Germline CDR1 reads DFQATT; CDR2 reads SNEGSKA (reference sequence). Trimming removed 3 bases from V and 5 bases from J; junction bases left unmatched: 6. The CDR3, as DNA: TGCAGTGCTAGTAGGCGTAGCGGGGAGACCCAGTACTTC. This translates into CSASRRSGETQYF.

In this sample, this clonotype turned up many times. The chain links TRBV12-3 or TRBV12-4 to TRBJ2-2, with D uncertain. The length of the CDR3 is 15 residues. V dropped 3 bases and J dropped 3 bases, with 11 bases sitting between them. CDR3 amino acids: CASSFSQAHTGELFF. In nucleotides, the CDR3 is TGTGCCAGCAGTTTTTCCCAGGCTCACACCGGGGAGCTGTTTTTT.

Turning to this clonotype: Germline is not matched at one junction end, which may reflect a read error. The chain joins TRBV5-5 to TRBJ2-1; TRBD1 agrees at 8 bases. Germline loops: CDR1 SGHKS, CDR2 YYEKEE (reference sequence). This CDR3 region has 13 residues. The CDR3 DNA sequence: TGTGCCAGCGGCTTAGGGGACAGGTCCTGGATGATCTTC. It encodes CASGLGDRSWMIF.

For the CDR3, the DNA is TGCAGTGCTAGAGATCGGGCTCTCTATGGACTTAATCAGGGAAGGGTCACTGAAGCTTTCTTT. Its translation is CSARDRALYGLNQGRVTEAFF. This sequence joins TRBV20-1 and TRBJ1-1; maybe TRBD1 (5 bases). Trimming removed 0 bases from V and 4 bases from J, with 33 bases in between. The CDR3 covers 21 residues. CDR1 is DFQATT and CDR2 is SNEGSKA in the germline V gene (reference sequence).

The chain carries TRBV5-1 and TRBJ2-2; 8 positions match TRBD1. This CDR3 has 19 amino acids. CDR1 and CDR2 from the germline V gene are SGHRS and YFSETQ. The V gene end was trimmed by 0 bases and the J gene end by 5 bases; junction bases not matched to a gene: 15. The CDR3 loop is CASSLGTGLSNVRTGELFF. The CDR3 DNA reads TGCGCCAGCAGCTTGGGGACAGGGCTATCGAATGTGCGGACCGGGGAGCTGTTTTTT.

The CDR3 here is CASSLVQSSKGGYTF. CDR3 coding DNA: TGTGCCAGCAGTTTGGTACAAAGTTCCAAGGGTGGCTACACCTTC. The J gene is TRBJ1-2, the V gene TRBV28; the D is unclear. The CDR3 covers 15 residues. The V and J ends lost 3 bases and 7 bases respectively, with 18 bases between them. Germline loops: CDR1 MDHEN, CDR2 SYDVKM.

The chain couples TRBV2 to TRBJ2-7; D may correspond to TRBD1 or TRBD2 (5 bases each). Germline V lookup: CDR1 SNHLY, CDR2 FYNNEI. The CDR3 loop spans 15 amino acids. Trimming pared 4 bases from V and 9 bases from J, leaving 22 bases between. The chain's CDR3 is CASSVGTRLSARQYF. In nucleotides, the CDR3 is TGTGCCAGCAGTGTAGGGACGCGCTTATCGGCGCGGCAGTACTTC.

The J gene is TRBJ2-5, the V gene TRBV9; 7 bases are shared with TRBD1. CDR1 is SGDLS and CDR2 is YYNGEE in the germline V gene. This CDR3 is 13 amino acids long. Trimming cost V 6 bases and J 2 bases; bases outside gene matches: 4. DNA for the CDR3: TGTGCCAGCACGGGGACAGATCAAGAGACCCAGTACTTC. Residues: CASTGTDQETQYF.

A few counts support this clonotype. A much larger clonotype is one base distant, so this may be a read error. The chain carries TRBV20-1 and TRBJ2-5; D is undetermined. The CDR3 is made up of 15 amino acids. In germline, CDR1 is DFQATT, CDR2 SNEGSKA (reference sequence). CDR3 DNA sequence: TGCAGTGCTCACATGTCGGTCGGTTATGGAGAGACCCGGTACTTC. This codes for CSAHMSVGYGETRYF.

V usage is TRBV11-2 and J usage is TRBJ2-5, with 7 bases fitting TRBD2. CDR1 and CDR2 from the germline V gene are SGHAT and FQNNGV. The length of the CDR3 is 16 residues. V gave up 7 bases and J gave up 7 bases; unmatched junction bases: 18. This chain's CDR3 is CASILGEGGFGVTQYF. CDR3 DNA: TGTGCCAGCATCCTCGGGGAGGGCGGGTTCGGTGTGACCCAGTACTTC.

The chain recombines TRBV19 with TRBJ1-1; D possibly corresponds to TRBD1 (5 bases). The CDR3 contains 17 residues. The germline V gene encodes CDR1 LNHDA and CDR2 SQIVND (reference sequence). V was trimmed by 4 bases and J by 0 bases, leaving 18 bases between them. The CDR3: CASSTSRRGDLNTEAFF. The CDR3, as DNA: TGTGCCAGTAGTACATCCCGACGGGGGGACCTGAACACTGAAGCTTTCTTT.

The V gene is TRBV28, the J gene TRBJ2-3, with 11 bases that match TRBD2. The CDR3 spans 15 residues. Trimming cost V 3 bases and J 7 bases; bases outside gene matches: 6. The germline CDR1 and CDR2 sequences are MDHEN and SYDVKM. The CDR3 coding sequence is TGTGCCAGCAGTTTGCCAACGACTAGCGGGAATACGCAGTATTTT. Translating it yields CASSLPTTSGNTQYF.

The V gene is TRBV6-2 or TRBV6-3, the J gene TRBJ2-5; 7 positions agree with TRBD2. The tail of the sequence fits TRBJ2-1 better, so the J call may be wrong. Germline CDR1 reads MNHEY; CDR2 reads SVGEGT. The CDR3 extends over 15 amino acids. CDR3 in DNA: TGTGCCAGCAGTTACGCAGGGCCCGGGACTAAGGCGCAGTTCTTC. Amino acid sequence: CASSYAGPGTKAQFF.

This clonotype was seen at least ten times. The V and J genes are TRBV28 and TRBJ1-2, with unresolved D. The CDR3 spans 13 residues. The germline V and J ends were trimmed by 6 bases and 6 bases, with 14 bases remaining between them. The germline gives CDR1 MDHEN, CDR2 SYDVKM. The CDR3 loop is CASRPLTVNGYTF. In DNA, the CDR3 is TGTGCCAGCAGACCCCTAACAGTAAATGGCTACACCTTC.

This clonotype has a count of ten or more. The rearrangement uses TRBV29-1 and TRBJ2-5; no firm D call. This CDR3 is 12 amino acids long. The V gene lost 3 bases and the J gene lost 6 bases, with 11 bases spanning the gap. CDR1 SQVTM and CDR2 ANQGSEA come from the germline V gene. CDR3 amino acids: CSVEITEKTQYF. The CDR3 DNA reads TGCAGCGTTGAGATAACGGAAAAGACCCAGTACTTC.

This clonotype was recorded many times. Here the CDR3 DNA reads TGCAGCGTTGTCGGGGAGAGCGTAGCCAAAAACATTCAGTACTTC. Amino acids: CSVVGESVAKNIQYF. The chain uses TRBV29-1 and TRBJ2-4; D possibly corresponds to TRBD2 (5 bases). Between the trimmed V and J ends, which lost 4 bases and 0 bases, there was a span of 13 bases. Germline CDR1 reads SQVTM; CDR2 reads ANQGSEA. This CDR3 comprises 15 residues.

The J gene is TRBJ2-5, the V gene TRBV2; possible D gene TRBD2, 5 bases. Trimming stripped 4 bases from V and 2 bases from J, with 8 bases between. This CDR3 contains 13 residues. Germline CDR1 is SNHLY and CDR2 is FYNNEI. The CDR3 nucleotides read TGTGCCAGCAGTGCGAGGGCACAAGAGACCCAGTACTTC. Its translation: CASSARAQETQYF.

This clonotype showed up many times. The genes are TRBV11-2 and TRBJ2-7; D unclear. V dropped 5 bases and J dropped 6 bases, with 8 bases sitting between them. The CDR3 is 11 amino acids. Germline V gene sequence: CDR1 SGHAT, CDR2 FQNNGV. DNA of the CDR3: TGTGCCAGCAGCGTCGGGCCCGAGCAGTACTTC. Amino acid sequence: CASSVGPEQYF.

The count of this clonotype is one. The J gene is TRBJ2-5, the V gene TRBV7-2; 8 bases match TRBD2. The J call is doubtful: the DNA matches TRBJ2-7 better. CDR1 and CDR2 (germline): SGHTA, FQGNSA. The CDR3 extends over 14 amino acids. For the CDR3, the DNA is TGTGCCAGCAGCAAGCGGGGGAGCTCCTACGAGCAGTACTTC. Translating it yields CASSKRGSSYEQYF.

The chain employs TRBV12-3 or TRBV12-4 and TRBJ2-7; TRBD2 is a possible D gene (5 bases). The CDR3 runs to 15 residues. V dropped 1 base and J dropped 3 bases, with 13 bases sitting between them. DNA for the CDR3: TGTGCCAGCAGTTTAGGTCGAACGGGGATCTACGAGCAGTACTTC. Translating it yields CASSLGRTGIYEQYF.

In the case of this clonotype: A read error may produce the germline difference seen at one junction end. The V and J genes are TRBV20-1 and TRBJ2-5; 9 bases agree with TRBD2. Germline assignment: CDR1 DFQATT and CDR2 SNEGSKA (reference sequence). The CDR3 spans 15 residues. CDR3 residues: CSARGGLAGTETQYF. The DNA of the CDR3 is TGCAGCGCTAGAGGTGGCCTAGCGGGGACGGAGACCCAGTACTTC.

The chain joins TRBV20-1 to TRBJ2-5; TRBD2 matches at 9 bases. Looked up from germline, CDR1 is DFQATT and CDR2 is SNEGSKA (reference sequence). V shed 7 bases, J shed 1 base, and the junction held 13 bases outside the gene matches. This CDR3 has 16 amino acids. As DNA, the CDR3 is TGCAGTGGTAGCGAATCTAGCGGGGACCCCCAAGAGACCCAGTACTTC. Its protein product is CSGSESSGDPQETQYF.

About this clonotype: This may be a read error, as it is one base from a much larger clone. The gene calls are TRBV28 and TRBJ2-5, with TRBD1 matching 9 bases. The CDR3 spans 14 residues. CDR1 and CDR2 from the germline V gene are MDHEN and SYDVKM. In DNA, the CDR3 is TGTGCCAGCAGTTCGACAGGGGGACAAGAGGCCCAGTACTTC. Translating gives CASSSTGGQEAQYF.